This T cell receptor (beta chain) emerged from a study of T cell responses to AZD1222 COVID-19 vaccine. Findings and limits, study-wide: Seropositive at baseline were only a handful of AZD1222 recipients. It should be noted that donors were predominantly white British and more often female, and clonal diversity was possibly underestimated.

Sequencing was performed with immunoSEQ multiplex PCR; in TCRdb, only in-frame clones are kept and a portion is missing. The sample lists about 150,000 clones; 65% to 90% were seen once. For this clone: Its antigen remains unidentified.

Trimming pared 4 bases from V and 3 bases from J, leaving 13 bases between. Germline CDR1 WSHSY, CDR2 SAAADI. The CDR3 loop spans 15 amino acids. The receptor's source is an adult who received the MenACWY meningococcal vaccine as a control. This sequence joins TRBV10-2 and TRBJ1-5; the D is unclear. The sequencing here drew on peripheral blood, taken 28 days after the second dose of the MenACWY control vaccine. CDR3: CASSVGQVLNQPQHF. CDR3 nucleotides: TGCGCCAGCAGTGTAGGGCAGGTCCTCAATCAGCCCCAGCATTTT.